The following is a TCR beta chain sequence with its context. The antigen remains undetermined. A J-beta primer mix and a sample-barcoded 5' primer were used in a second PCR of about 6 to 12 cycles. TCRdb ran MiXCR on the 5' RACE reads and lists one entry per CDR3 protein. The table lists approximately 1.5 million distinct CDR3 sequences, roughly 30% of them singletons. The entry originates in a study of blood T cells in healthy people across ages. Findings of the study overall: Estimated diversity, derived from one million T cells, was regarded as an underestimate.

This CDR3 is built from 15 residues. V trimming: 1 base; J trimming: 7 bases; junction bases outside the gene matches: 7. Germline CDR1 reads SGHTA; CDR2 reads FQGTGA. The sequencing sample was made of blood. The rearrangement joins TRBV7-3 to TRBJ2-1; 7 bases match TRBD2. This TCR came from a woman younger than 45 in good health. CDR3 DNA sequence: TGTGCCAGCAGCTTAAAGGCGGGGGTGCTAAATGAGCAGTTCTTC. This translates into CASSLKAGVLNEQFF.